The rows below give T cell receptor beta chains drawn from one sample of a study of blood T cell repertoires in COVID-19. The method was immunoSEQ multiplex PCR; TCRdb's version includes in-frame clones alone and lacks a portion of them. The data hold 35,000 or so clones, with under 90% observed a single time. Source material: peripheral blood. The receptor set was obtained from a human donor in a cohort sampled during active COVID-19. The CDR3 runs from the conserved cysteine through the conserved F or W. Fields, in order: J gene, D gene, V gene, CDR3 protein. D genes are given only for firm matches.

TRBJ1-6 NA TRBV5-1 CASSLDSLGNNSPLHF
TRBJ1-6 NA TRBV28 CASRGGEGYNSPLHF
TRBJ2-2 NA TRBV7-9 CASSFDREVGELFF
TRBJ1-5 NA TRBV4-1 CASSQVASNQPQHF
TRBJ2-3 NA TRBV9 CASSASTVTDTQYF
TRBJ2-3 TRBD2 TRBV6-2/TRBV6-3 CASSRVRLAVQGQYF
TRBJ1-2 NA TRBV6-6 CASSTLGVGANYGYTF
TRBJ1-2 NA TRBV28 CASLRDYGYTF
TRBJ2-7 TRBD2 TRBV27 CASSLLAEPYEQYF
TRBJ2-7 TRBD1 TRBV6-6 CASRRDRFPYEQYF
TRBJ2-1 TRBD2 TRBV4-1 CASSHWGLAGPGEQFF
TRBJ1-6 NA TRBV20-1 CSAGEAENNSPLHF
TRBJ2-7 NA TRBV20-1 CSAANRSRYF
TRBJ1-2 TRBD1 TRBV3-1/TRBV3-2 CASSPGAGGGYTF
TRBJ2-7 NA TRBV7-9 CASSRGVGEQYF
TRBJ2-1 NA TRBV7-9 CASSLGPAVANEQFF
TRBJ2-6 NA TRBV6-6 CASWALYTGANVLTF
TRBJ2-7 TRBD2 TRBV10-2 CASSENPLAGDSEQYF
TRBJ2-1 TRBD2 TRBV5-5 CASSQGLAGGNEQFF
TRBJ2-2 TRBD2 TRBV6-5 CASSYSAGVAGELFF
TRBJ2-3 NA TRBV6-5 CASSPQVTSTDTQYF
TRBJ1-1 NA TRBV4-1 CASSPQGRVNTEAFF
TRBJ1-6 NA TRBV9 CASSVHDRGGSYNSPLHF
TRBJ2-3 NA TRBV9 CASSVGGGLDTQYF
TRBJ2-2 NA TRBV7-2 CASSITSSPQTGELFF
TRBJ2-7 TRBD2 TRBV2 CASSEGGRGEQYF
TRBJ1-5 NA TRBV4-1 CASSQVRGYGQPQHF
TRBJ1-1 TRBD1 TRBV29-1 CSVGTGSTEAFF
TRBJ2-5 TRBD1 TRBV5-4 CASSATGSAGETQYF
TRBJ2-4 TRBD1 TRBV11-2 CASSLDRVGNIQYF
TRBJ2-7 TRBD2 TRBV3-1/TRBV3-2 CASSQGLAGSYEQYF
TRBJ1-5 NA TRBV18 CASSTQGMDQPQHF
TRBJ1-1 TRBD1 TRBV10-3 CAISEGQERNTEAFF
TRBJ2-7 NA TRBV27 CASSLTRAYEQYF
TRBJ2-5 NA TRBV11-2 CASSIQGSETQYF
TRBJ2-3 TRBD2 TRBV29-1 CSVASGGSEDTQYF
TRBJ2-6 NA TRBV30 CAWRRTVSGANVLTF
TRBJ1-3 TRBD1 TRBV5-1 CASSPWTGGVYTIYF
TRBJ2-1 NA TRBV7-7 CASSFSDDNEQFF
TRBJ2-7 NA TRBV3-1/TRBV3-2 CASSQDPGYLSYEQYF
TRBJ2-3 NA TRBV3-1/TRBV3-2 CASSQGTTSTGTDTQYF
TRBJ1-3 TRBD1 TRBV5-5 CASSRQGSSGNTIYF
TRBJ2-7 TRBD2 TRBV5-1 CASSSGGLAGDYEQYF
TRBJ2-5 NA TRBV12-3/TRBV12-4 CASSSGLETQYF
TRBJ1-6 NA TRBV18 CASSPESSGNNSPLHF
TRBJ2-7 NA TRBV5-6 CASSLGGQGVYEQYF
TRBJ2-3 TRBD2 TRBV19 CVTSPTSVLTDTQYF
TRBJ2-5 NA TRBV28 CASSYSQETQYF
TRBJ1-4 NA TRBV4-3 CASSGRTSTNEKLFF
TRBJ2-1 TRBD2 TRBV2 CASTTGGLAGNEQFF
TRBJ2-3 TRBD2 TRBV30 CAWSAGGSSADTQYF
TRBJ2-3 TRBD2 TRBV27 CASSSGTSGTDTQYF
TRBJ1-4 TRBD1 TRBV7-9 CASSSGGSGGRGNEKLFF
TRBJ1-2 NA TRBV9 CASSATGSFGYTF
TRBJ2-5 NA TRBV14 CASSQVGRNQETQYF
TRBJ2-7 NA TRBV5-4 CASSLGNPGQRYEQYF
TRBJ2-1 TRBD2 TRBV6-5 CASSLTSGSFNEQFF
TRBJ2-2 NA TRBV5-1 CASSHAGDTGELFF
TRBJ2-3 NA TRBV7-9 CASSHSAVVSRTDTQYF